This T cell receptor beta chain was retrieved from a study of identical twins. Study-level findings and limits: Twin pairs' shared out-of-frame alpha sequences were enriched in low generation probability. Twins' surplus sharing was weaker for beta out-of-frame sequences. Beta clonotypes that were abundant in cord blood contained fewer insertions, a pattern absent from memory repertoires.

One entry per CDR3 protein results from TCRdb running MiXCR on the 5' RACE reads. The sample carries approximately 700,000 distinct CDR3 sequences, 6% to 6.5% recorded once. The CDR3 runs to 12 residues. Germline V gene sequence: CDR1 SQVTM, CDR2 ANQGSEA. With 6 bases clipped from V and 7 bases from J, the junction kept 6 bases outside the gene matches. This clonotype was recorded a few times. The target antigen is unknown. Sequencing was performed on naive T cells sorted from blood. V is TRBV29-1 and J is TRBJ2-3, with 8 bases fitting TRBD2. This receptor was identified in a man younger than 35 in good health. CDR3 DNA sequence: TGCAGCGTAGCGGGAGACCTCTATACGCAGTATTTT. Protein: CSVAGDLYTQYF.